This is a list of T cell receptor beta chains from one sample in a study of blood T cell repertoires in COVID-19. This table comes from immunoSEQ multiplex PCR, and its TCRdb copy is limited to in-frame clones, with some not included. The profile shows approximately 300,000 clones, about nine tenths of them singletons. Sequenced sample: PBMCs or T cells enriched from blood (not recorded which). All receptors derive from a man aged 25-40 years who had recovered from COVID-19. Both conserved end residues are part of each CDR3. The D gene is left open where the match is weak. The size of a clone is reported for some rows only, either as once, few or many, or as a class for expanded clones.

j_call clone_size d_call v_call cdr3_nt cdr3_aa
TRBJ2-5 - TRBD2 TRBV3-1/TRBV3-2 TGTGCCAGCGTTCTAGAGGGAAGCGGGGGGGCCACCCAGACCCAGTACTTC CASVLEGSGGATQTQYF
TRBJ2-2 - - TRBV28 TGTGCCAGCAGTTTCACATCGAACACCGGGGAGCTGTTTTTT CASSFTSNTGELFF
TRBJ1-3 - TRBD1 TRBV10-2 TGCGCCAGCAGTGATTTCAGCCCCGGGACAGCGGGAAACACCATATATTTT CASSDFSPGTAGNTIYF
TRBJ1-5 - TRBD1 TRBV5-5 TGTGCCAGCAGCTTGAAGGGCCCGGGACAGGGGTCTCATCAGCCCCAGCATTTT CASSLKGPGQGSHQPQHF
TRBJ2-5 - TRBD2 TRBV28 TGTGCCAGCAGCCCCGCCGGGGGACTAGCGATGGAGACCCAGTACTTC CASSPAGGLAMETQYF
TRBJ1-3 - - TRBV11-2 TGTGCCAGCAGCCCCTCTCGAGGCACCATATATTTT CASSPSRGTIYF
TRBJ1-2 once - TRBV30 TGTGCCTGGAGTCCCGACAGGAGCTATGGCTACACCTTC CAWSPDRSYGYTF
TRBJ2-1 - TRBD2 TRBV5-1 TGCGCCAGCAGCTTGGCCCCCGGACTAGCGGGAGTCCCCTACAATGAGCAGTTCTTC CASSLAPGLAGVPYNEQFF
TRBJ2-1 - TRBD1 TRBV19 TGTGCCAGTAGTTCAAAAGGGACAGGCGCCTACAATGAGCAGTTCTTC CASSSKGTGAYNEQFF
TRBJ1-4 - - TRBV2 TGTGCCAGCATGCGCGACTCTAATGAAAAACTGTTTTTT CASMRDSNEKLFF
TRBJ2-7 - TRBD2 TRBV18 TGTGCCAGCTCAGTTAACAGGGACTTGGGACTAGCGGGACCCCTCGAGCAGTACTTC CASSVNRDLGLAGPLEQYF
TRBJ2-4 - - TRBV27 TGTGCCAGCAGCCCGGGACACTTGAGAGACAAAAACATTCAGTACTTC CASSPGHLRDKNIQYF
TRBJ2-7 once TRBD2 TRBV6-5 TGTGCCAGCAGTACCGGTCCTAGCGGGAAATACGAGCAGTACTTC CASSTGPSGKYEQYF
TRBJ2-7 - TRBD2 TRBV4-2 TGTGCCAGCAGCCAAGGGACTAGCGGGAGAGAGCAGTACTTC CASSQGTSGREQYF
TRBJ2-7 - TRBD2 TRBV27 TGTGCCAGCGCCCCAGCGGGGGGCTCCTACGAGCAGTACTTC CASAPAGGSYEQYF
TRBJ2-2 - - TRBV4-1 TGCGCCAGCAGCCAGGCAAAGTCCGGGGAGCTGTTTTTT CASSQAKSGELFF
TRBJ2-7 - TRBD2 TRBV7-9 TGTGCCAGCAGCGGTTGGACTAGCGGGATGGGAGAGCAATACTTC CASSGWTSGMGEQYF
TRBJ1-6 - TRBD1 TRBV5-1 TGCGCCAGCAGCGTGGGACAGGCGAGAAATTCACCCCTCCACTTT CASSVGQARNSPLHF
TRBJ1-4 - TRBD1 TRBV13 TGTGCCAGCAGCGAGACAGGGGGGAATGAAAAACTGTTTTTT CASSETGGNEKLFF
TRBJ2-7 - TRBD2 TRBV7-2 TGTGCCAGCAGCCTGACTAGCGGGAGCTACGAGCAGTACTTC CASSLTSGSYEQYF
TRBJ2-7 - TRBD1 TRBV6-5 TGTGCCAGCAGTTACTCGTGGACAGGGGAGCGTTACGAGCAGTACTTC CASSYSWTGERYEQYF
TRBJ1-4 - - TRBV5-1 TGCGCCAGCAGCTTGGGACAGCCGGGGGACGAAAAACTGTTTTTT CASSLGQPGDEKLFF
TRBJ2-3 - TRBD2 TRBV2 TGTGCCAGCAGTGACGGGGGGGCGGGTGATACGCAGTATTTT CASSDGGAGDTQYF
TRBJ1-2 - TRBD1 TRBV29-1 TGCAGCATCAAGGGACAGGGGAATAACTATGGCTACACCTTC CSIKGQGNNYGYTF
TRBJ1-5 - - TRBV30 TGTGCCTGGAGTGTACGAGGGACACTCTATAGCAATCAGCCCCAGCATTTT CAWSVRGTLYSNQPQHF
TRBJ1-5 - TRBD1 TRBV7-8 TGTGCCAGCAGCTTTCAGGGGGCTTGGAGCAATCAGCCCCAGCATTTT CASSFQGAWSNQPQHF
TRBJ2-1 - TRBD2 TRBV7-2 TGTGCCAGCAGCACGACTAGCGGGATGTACAATGAGCAGTTCTTC CASSTTSGMYNEQFF
TRBJ1-4 few - TRBV5-5 TGTGCCAGCAGCCTATTACAGGGTAGGGGGAATGAAAAACTGTTTTTT CASSLLQGRGNEKLFF
TRBJ2-3 - TRBD1 TRBV27 TGTGCCAGCAGTGCGCGCCAGGGGGCAGATACGCAGTATTTT CASSARQGADTQYF
TRBJ2-7 - TRBD2 TRBV30 TGTGCCTGGGCCCTCGGGACTAGCGGGAGTTACGAGCAGTACTTC CAWALGTSGSYEQYF
TRBJ2-5 - TRBD2 TRBV7-6 TGTGCCAGCAGCTTAGATATTCGGGCTAGCGGGGGTAGGGAGACCCAGTACTTC CASSLDIRASGGRETQYF
TRBJ1-3 - - TRBV19 TGTGCCACCATAAAGGACGGGGACTCTGGAAACACCATATATTTT CATIKDGDSGNTIYF
TRBJ2-3 - - TRBV6-5 TGTGCCAGCAGTTACTTCGGAGTTAGCACAGATACGCAGTATTTT CASSYFGVSTDTQYF
TRBJ1-6 - - TRBV7-9 TGTGCCAGCAGCCAATCGACCGCCGGGGGTTCACCCCTCCACTTT CASSQSTAGGSPLHF
TRBJ1-3 - TRBD1 TRBV7-9 TGTGCCAGCAGCCTAACAGGGGACGGACGCGGAAACACCATATATTTT CASSLTGDGRGNTIYF
TRBJ2-7 many - TRBV13 TGTGCCAGCAGCCCAGGGTTATACTCCTACGAGCAGTACTTC CASSPGLYSYEQYF
TRBJ2-7 - TRBD1 TRBV19 TGTGCCAGTAGTTCCGGGACAGGGGGTTCCTACGAGCAGTACTTC CASSSGTGGSYEQYF
TRBJ2-3 once TRBD1 TRBV5-1 TGCGCCAGCAGCGGGGGACAGGGGGTCACAGATACGCAGTATTTT CASSGGQGVTDTQYF
TRBJ2-3 many - TRBV6-5 TGTGCCAGCAAGGTTAGGACAGGAGGGAGAGATACGCAGTATTTT CASKVRTGGRDTQYF
TRBJ1-4 once TRBD1 TRBV15 TGTGCCACCAGCAGAGCCCTCGACAGGGGACTGTTTTTT CATSRALDRGLFF